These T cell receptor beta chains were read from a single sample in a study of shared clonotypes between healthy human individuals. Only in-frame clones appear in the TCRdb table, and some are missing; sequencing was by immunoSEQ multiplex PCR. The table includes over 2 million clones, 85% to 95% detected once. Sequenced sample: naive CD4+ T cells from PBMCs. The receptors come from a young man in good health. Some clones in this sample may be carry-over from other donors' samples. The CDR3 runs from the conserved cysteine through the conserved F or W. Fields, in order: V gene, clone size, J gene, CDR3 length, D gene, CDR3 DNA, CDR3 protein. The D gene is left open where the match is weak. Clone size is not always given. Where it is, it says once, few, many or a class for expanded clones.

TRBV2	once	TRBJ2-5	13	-	TGTGCCAGCAGCTGGACTACGAAAGAGACCCAGTACTTC	CASSWTTKETQYF
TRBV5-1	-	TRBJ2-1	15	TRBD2	TGCGCCAGCAGCCAGGGACTAGCGGGAATCAATGAGCAGTTCTTC	CASSQGLAGINEQFF
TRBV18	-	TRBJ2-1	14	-	TGTGCCAGCTCAGGCCCGGGACGATACAATGAGCAGTTCTTC	CASSGPGRYNEQFF
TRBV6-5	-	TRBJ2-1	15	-	TGTGCCAGCAGTTACTCCGCGGCAGGCTACAATGAGCAGTTCTTC	CASSYSAAGYNEQFF
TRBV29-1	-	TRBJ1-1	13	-	TGCAGCGCCGCGACAGGTTCAGGGACTGAAGCTTTCTTT	CSAATGSGTEAFF
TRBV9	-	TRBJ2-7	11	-	TGTGCCAGCAGTGCCGGGGACGAGCAGTACTTC	CASSAGDEQYF
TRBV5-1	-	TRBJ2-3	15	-	TGCGCCAGCTCGGGGTGGAGCGGAAACACAGATACGCAGTATTTT	CASSGWSGNTDTQYF
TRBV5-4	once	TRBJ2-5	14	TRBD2	TGTGCCAGCAGCGTACGACTAGCTCAAGAGACCCAGTACTTC	CASSVRLAQETQYF
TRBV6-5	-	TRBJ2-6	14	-	TGTGCCAGCAGTTACGGCTCTGGGGCCAACGTCCTGACTTTC	CASSYGSGANVLTF
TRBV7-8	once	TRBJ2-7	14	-	TGTGCCAGCAGCTTAGTGGACAACTCCTACGAGCAGTACTTC	CASSLVDNSYEQYF
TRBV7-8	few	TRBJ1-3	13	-	TGTGCCAGCAGCTTGGGACCGCCGATGACCATATATTTT	CASSLGPPMTIYF
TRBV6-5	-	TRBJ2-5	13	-	TGTGCCACCCGTCAGGGGTACCAAGAGACCCAGTACTTC	CATRQGYQETQYF
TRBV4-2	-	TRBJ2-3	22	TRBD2	TGTGCCAGCAGCCAAGTAAGCCACTTTAGGCTAGCGGGAGTACGCCACAGAGATACGCAGTATTTT	CASSQVSHFRLAGVRHRDTQYF
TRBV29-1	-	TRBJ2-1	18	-	TGCAGCGCTCTTCTTCCCCGGGGGTGGGAGTTAACAGGGAATGAGCAGTTCTTC	CSALLPRGWELTGNEQFF